The following is a T cell receptor beta chain sequence with its context. Its antigen is not known. This sample is drawn from a study of blood T cells in healthy people across ages. Study observations and caveats: Naive CD4+ cells and diversity were both higher in long-lived donors than in aged donors.

They isolated at least 6 million PBMCs from each sample. Samples each yielded at least 5 micrograms of total RNA. The CDR3 extends over 14 amino acids. The V end was cut by 6 bases, the J end by 4 bases, with 15 bases between. The authors ran a second PCR of 7 to 11 cycles using a sample-barcoded 5' primer and a J-beta primer mix. MiXCR was run by TCRdb on the 5' RACE reads, yielding one entry per CDR3 protein. The data contain around 1.5 million distinct CDR3 sequences, around 39% of them singletons. The V gene is TRBV12-3 or TRBV12-4, the J gene TRBJ1-2, with a weak D call TRBD1 (6 bases). Sequenced: blood. The origin of this receptor is a woman between 18 and 29 years old in good health. The CDR3 sequence: CASSLMTGGYGYTF. The CDR3 coding sequence is TGTGCCAGCAGCCTAATGACAGGAGGCTATGGCTACACCTTC.